Below, one TCR beta chain is given with its context. Per germline, CDR1 MNHNY and CDR2 SVGAGI (reference sequence). The CDR3 has 16 residues. V was trimmed by 4 bases and J by 2 bases, leaving 15 bases between them. The data were taken from a study of cytotoxic CD8 clonotypes in ibrutinib-treated CLL. Profiling relied on immunoSEQ multiplex PCR, and the TCRdb table lists in-frame clones only, not all of them. The sample carries 75,000 to 80,000 clones, approximately 87% recorded once. The TCR was taken from a human donor with chronic lymphocytic leukemia. The chain couples TRBV6-6 to TRBJ1-5; no definite D call. The sample consisted of PBMCs, taken after 24 months of ibrutinib treatment. The chain's CDR3 is CASSSRLFHGNQPQHF. The CDR3 DNA follows: TGTGCCAGCAGTTCACGGCTCTTCCACGGCAATCAGCCCCAGCATTTT.